This TCR beta chain was obtained from a study of technical replicates of blood from a few donors (TCRdb year 2017). Library generation was performed with the immunoSEQ multiplex PCR assay. TCRdb re-hosts the immuneACCESS table, in-frame sequences only. Its copies lack some clones; in the studies checked, an unresolved V gene accounts for under half of them, and the cause for the rest is not known. The sample data list about 76,000 clones, and about 86% of these were observed just once. The ten top clones hold approximately 4.6% of the sample. A remark on this clone: This clone's antigen is unknown. No base qualities exist here, and no much larger clone lies one base off it.

Reading the germline V gene (reference sequence) gives CDR1 LNHDA and CDR2 SQIVND. The V and J ends are trimmed by 10 bases and 3 bases, leaving 15 bases between them. The CDR3 sequence holds 13 residues, the cysteine and phenylalanine included. Only CDR3 DNA remains: 39 bases, in frame from the first base. Material: PBMCs. The sequence is built from TRBV19 and TRBJ1-2; matching of 5 bases hints at TRBD1 as the D gene. The TCR originated in a human donor in good health. Some clones in this sample may be carry-over from other donors' samples. The nucleotide sequence reads TGTGCCACCCACGGGGGGGTGGACTATGGCTACACCTTC. This codes for CATHGGVDYGYTF.